This T cell receptor (beta chain) was identified during a study of Ad26.COV2.S vaccination and SARS-CoV-2 variants. The table came from immunoSEQ multiplex PCR; TCRdb's copy has only in-frame clones and leaves some out. Seen here are fewer than 500,000 clones, less than 95% observed once, and the top ten hold around 4.2%. Regarding treatment: over 15 received Ad26.COV2.S at low or high dose, single or two shots; 5 received placebo; per-sample allocation not given. After the first vaccine or placebo injection, samples were drawn on day 63. Study-wide points: Breadth measured for non-spike TCRs was similar across vaccine and placebo recipients. Vaccinated individuals (as opposed to placebo recipients) had higher spike-specific TCR breadth.

As for this clone: The antigen is not known.

The V end was cut by 5 bases, the J end by 4 bases, with 18 bases between. CDR1 MNHEY and CDR2 SVGEGT come from the germline V gene. The CDR3 has 15 residues. The chain joins TRBV6-2 or TRBV6-3 to TRBJ2-7; D is perhaps TRBD2 (6 bases). Sequencing was performed on peripheral blood, taken in a trial of Ad26.COV2.S vaccine versus placebo. The clonotype was recovered from a person between 18 and 65 years old who received the Ad26.COV2.S COVID-19 vaccine or a placebo. CDR3: CASSTTSRVRYEQYF. The DNA for the CDR3 is TGTGCCAGCAGTACAACTAGCAGGGTACGGTACGAGCAGTACTTC.